This T cell receptor (beta chain) was captured by sequencing in a study of Graves' ophthalmopathy and Graves' hyperthyroidism. RNA transcripts were the template, and TCR beta CDR3 regions were amplified from them. HTBI primers were used in a first-round RT-PCR, which preceded a second-round multiplex PCR. TCRdb re-analysed the multiplex PCR reads in MiXCR, keeping a single row per CDR3 protein. The data contain approximately 540,000 distinct CDR3 sequences, under 45% of them singletons. This CDR3 has 14 amino acids. Between the trimmed V and J ends, which lost 3 bases and 3 bases, there was a span of 12 bases. CDR1 SQVTM and CDR2 ANQGSEA come from the germline V gene.

This receptor was obtained from an adult man with Graves' hyperthyroidism. Source material: peripheral blood or thyroid tissue (not recorded which). The V call is TRBV29-1, the J call TRBJ2-1; D is possibly TRBD2 (6 bases). CDR3 region: CSVELARNYNEQFF. The DNA of the CDR3 is TGCAGCGTTGAGCTAGCGCGGAACTACAATGAGCAGTTCTTC.